This T cell receptor (beta chain) is drawn from a study of T-cell reconstitution after alpha-beta-depleted transplantation in children listed by TCRdb under 2016. In the study overall: Using TCR repertoire profiling, the study quantitatively followed how T-cell immune reconstitution unfolded in children after TCRalphabeta/CD19-depleted allogeneic hematopoietic cell transplantation.

For this chain, trimming is 2 bases at the V end and 1 base at the J end, and the number of junction bases without a gene match is 3. The CDR3, cysteine through phenylalanine, is 16 amino acids long. This entry keeps only the CDR3 DNA: 48 bases, framed from base 1. The germline V gene (reference sequence) provides CDR1 SEHNR and CDR2 FQNEAQ. There are a few counts of this clonotype. What antigen it recognizes has not been identified. No base quality values were provided; no much bigger clone lies one nucleotide off. The library was obtained by PCR. Sequencing was performed on an Illumina HiSeq 2500. Molecular barcoding was employed in the preparation of TCR libraries, with unique molecular identifiers being used to normalize TCRbeta repertoire quantification. Using fastp trimming at Q25 and MiXCR clonotype assembly, TCRdb reanalyzed the public sequencing data and kept in-frame beta chains. Rows are combined by CDR3 protein, so each entry shows the most common genes and DNA. This sample gives roughly 500,000 distinct CDR3 sequences in total; roughly 18% of them show up just once. Jointly, the top ten make up about 3.1% of the sample.

The receptor was derived from a human donor who donated a stem cell graft to a child with acute lymphoblastic leukemia. Sample: PBMCs from the stem cell graft donor, taken from the stem cell graft. The chain was built from TRBV7-9 and TRBJ2-5; 11 bases in the middle match TRBD1. The sequence in DNA is TGTGCCAGCAGCTTACTCGGGACAGGGGGCCAAGAGACCCAGTACTTC. This is translated as CASSLLGTGGQETQYF.